This T cell receptor (beta chain) was retrieved from a study of T cell responses to AZD1222 COVID-19 vaccine. Whole-study results and caveats: Unmutated variant regions are reportedly targeted by nearly half of spike-specific TCRs. Only 6 or 7 individuals given AZD1222 were seropositive at baseline. Rises in breadth and depth of Spike-specific TCRs came after two AZD1222 doses. Regions 160-218 and 743-854 held dominance among vaccine-associated CD4 TCRs, which spanned spike.

Only in-frame clones appear in the TCRdb table, and some are missing; sequencing was by immunoSEQ multiplex PCR. The sample consists of 69,000 or so clones, 70% to 90% of them appearing once. Concerning this clone: Its antigen is unknown.

The CDR3 sequence is 16 residues long. CDR1 and CDR2 (germline): SGHVS, FNYEAQ. With 2 bases clipped from V and 10 bases from J, the junction kept 9 bases outside the gene matches. The J gene is TRBJ1-6, the V gene TRBV7-6; 9 nucleotides match TRBD1. This material consisted of peripheral blood, taken 28 days after the second AZD1222 dose. The TCR sequence derives from an adult who received the AZD1222 COVID-19 vaccine. The CDR3 here is CASSLTSGTGSSPLHF. As DNA, the CDR3 is TGTGCCAGCAGCTTAACCTCCGGGACAGGGAGCTCACCCCTCCACTTT.